This T cell receptor beta chain was sequenced during a study of vaccination effects on CD4 cells after COVID-19. Study results and caveats: Within healthy vaccinees, only 1 of 255 vaccine-induced clones displayed cross-reactivity with common cold coronaviruses. Marked contraction was observed in infection-induced and vaccine-induced clones late after vaccination.

With the ViraFEST assay, the study expanded antigen-specific CD4+ T cells using viral peptide pools, then sequenced them. With around ten days of culture completed, CD4+ T cells were isolated. The participants, recipients of two vaccine doses, got either BNT162b2 or mRNA-1273. The V gene lost 2 bases and the J gene lost 7 bases, with 8 bases spanning the gap. From germline, CDR1 is SEHNR and CDR2 FQNEAQ (reference sequence). The CDR3 covers 13 residues. To note about this clone: Antigen: not known.

Some clones are missing from TCRdb's copy, which holds only in-frame ones; the method was immunoSEQ multiplex PCR. The sample contains under 25,000 clones, roughly 81% of which appear only once. Sequences were derived from CD4+ T cells from PBMCs cultured with SARS-CoV-2 spike peptides, sampled after COVID-19 vaccination. The rearrangement links TRBV7-9 to TRBJ1-4, with D hard to call. This clonotype originated in a human donor who received a COVID-19 vaccine. Some clones in this sample may be carry-over from other donors' samples. CDR3 in amino acids: CASSLITVEKLFF. The CDR3 region has the DNA TGTGCCAGCAGCTTAATCACAGTTGAAAAACTGTTTTTT. The variable domain in full, completed from reference TRBV7-9 and TRBJ1-4, reads DTGVSQNPRHKITKRGQNVTFRCDPISEHNRLYWYRQTLGQGPEFLTYFQNEAQLEKSRLLSDRFSAERPKGSFSTLEIQRTEQGDSAMYLCASSLITVEKLFFGSGTQLSVL.